The sequence of this TCR beta chain was determined in a study of T-cell memory formation after mild COVID-19. Via MiXCR, TCRdb re-called the 5' RACE reads, giving one row per CDR3 protein. Among 500,000 to 600,000 distinct CDR3 sequences listed, about 20% were seen once. This clonotype was seen repeatedly, ten times or more. There are 17 residues in the CDR3. V shed 1 base, J shed 4 bases, and the junction held 12 bases outside the gene matches. CDR1 and CDR2 from the germline V gene are SGHTA and FQGNSA. The specimen was PBMCs or a T cell subset sorted from them (not recorded which). This receptor was identified in an adult woman who had mild COVID-19 (a few samples of this study predate the infection). Cell type and time point are not known. The chain recombines TRBV7-2 with TRBJ2-7; TRBD1 agrees at 8 bases. CDR3 residues: CASSLGIPGQARYEQYF. CDR3 coding DNA: TGTGCCAGCAGCTTAGGGATACCGGGACAGGCGAGATACGAGCAGTACTTC.